Shown below are 28 T cell receptor beta chains from a single sample sequenced in a study of PD-L1 blockade in urothelial cancer. Time point meaning: pretreatment peripheral blood. Data came from immunoSEQ multiplex PCR; TCRdb stores just in-frame clones and leaves some out. The sample records tens of thousands of clones, 80% to 85% being singletons. The sequencing used PBMCs, collected around atezolizumab (anti-PD-L1) treatment. Every receptor here comes from a man aged 65 to 85 with urothelial cancer.

The chain employs TRBV6-5 and TRBJ2-7; 10 bases agree with TRBD2. Germline V gene lookup returns CDR1 MNHEY and CDR2 SVGAGI. With 7 bases clipped from V and 7 bases from J, the junction kept 7 bases outside the gene matches. CDR3 length equals 13 residues. The CDR3 bases are TGTGCCAGCATGAGAGTAGCGGGAGGTGAGCAGTACTTC. Protein sequence: CASMRVAGGEQYF.

This clone turned up a few times. J is TRBJ1-5 and V is TRBV4-1; possibly TRBD1 for D (5 bases). Trimming shortened V by 3 bases and J by 3 bases, and 9 bases separated the two germline ends. Germline loops: CDR1 MGHRA, CDR2 YSYEKL. CDR3 length: 14 amino acids. The CDR3 DNA is TGCGCCAGCAGCCAGGGGCAGCTCAATCAGCCCCAGCATTTT. Its translation: CASSQGQLNQPQHF.

The chain employs TRBV5-1 and TRBJ2-3, with 11 bases aligning to TRBD2. Germline V gives CDR1 SGHRS, CDR2 YFSETQ. This CDR3 comprises 15 residues. V dropped 8 bases and J dropped 6; count of bases not matched to a gene: 11. CDR3 in DNA: TGCGCCAGTCATCTTAGCGGGAGGGCCGTGGATACGCAGTATTTT. This codes for CASHLSGRAVDTQYF.

The V gene is TRBV21-1, the J gene TRBJ1-5; the table names TRBD1, a call not compared with the DNA. TRBV21-1 is classified as a pseudogene. The CDR3 has 15 amino acids. For the CDR3, the DNA is TGTGCCAGCAGGGCAGGGACAGCTCGAAATCAGCCCCAGCATTTT. Translating it yields CASRAGTARNQPQHF.

The chain recombines TRBV2 with TRBJ2-6; TRBD1 aligns across 7 bases. V was clipped by 5 bases and J by 4 bases; unmatched bases: 5. The CDR3 loop spans 15 amino acids. From germline, CDR1 is SNHLY and CDR2 FYNNEI. The CDR3 nucleotides are TGTGCCAGCAGTTCACAGGGGACCGGGGCCAACGTCCTGACTTTC. This encodes CASSSQGTGANVLTF.

This clone came up a few times. This chain connects TRBV13 to TRBJ1-5; 7 bases are a match to TRBD1. CDR1 is PRHDT and CDR2 is FYEKMQ in the germline V gene (reference sequence). CDR3 length equals 13 residues. Unmatched junction bases numbered 2, after V lost 5 bases and J lost 4 bases. The CDR3 DNA reads as TGTGCCAGCAGCGGGGGACAGAATCAGCCCCAGCATTTT. Residues: CASSGGQNQPQHF.

This sequence joins TRBV25-1 and TRBJ2-1; D is possibly TRBD2 (6 bases). CDR3 length: 16 residues. Germline V CDR1 and CDR2: MGHDK, SYGVNS. V was pared by 1 base and J by 6 bases, with 16 bases between. CDR3 in DNA: TGTGCCAGCAGTGAATTCAGTGGGCGGGACTTCAATGAGCAGTTCTTC. Encoded protein: CASSEFSGRDFNEQFF.

This clone was detected once. The CDR3, as DNA: TGCGCCAGCAGCTTGGGGTGGACTAGCGGGAGAGAGAACGAGCAGTACTTC. It is translated as CASSLGWTSGRENEQYF. The V call is TRBV5-1, the J call TRBJ2-7, with 13 nucleotides matching TRBD2. Trimming at V came to 0 bases and at J to 5 bases, leaving 8 bases not matched to a gene. The CDR3 is 17 amino acids. Per germline, CDR1 SGHRS and CDR2 YFSETQ.

CDR3 nucleotide sequence: TGTGCCAGTAGTCCCACCAGCGGGAGATACAATGAGCAGTTCTTC. It encodes CASSPTSGRYNEQFF. V usage is TRBV19 and J usage is TRBJ2-1, with TRBD2 matching 8 bases. J gave up 4 bases and V 5 bases, and 7 bases lay outside the gene matches. The CDR3 extends over 15 amino acids. The germline gives CDR1 LNHDA, CDR2 SQIVND (reference sequence).

This clone has a handful of counts. The rearrangement links TRBV5-6 to TRBJ2-7, with D possibly matching TRBD2 (5 bases). The CDR3 runs to 13 residues. Germline V gene lookup returns CDR1 SGHDT and CDR2 YYEEEE. The ends were cut back, 2 bases at V and 7 bases at J, with 13 bases in the middle. The CDR3 loop reads CASSFGAVGEQYF. The CDR3 DNA reads TGTGCCAGCAGCTTTGGAGCGGTGGGGGAGCAGTACTTC.

The chain is built from TRBV27 and TRBJ2-5; TRBD2 matches at 8 bases. The ends lost 6 bases at V and 2 bases at J; junction bases unmatched: 8. CDR3 length equals 15 residues. Germline CDR1 reads MNHEY; CDR2 reads SMNVEV (reference sequence). The CDR3 reads CASSRTSGVQETQYF. CDR3 DNA: TGTGCCAGCAGCCGAACTAGCGGAGTACAAGAGACCCAGTACTTC.

In this sample, this clone turned up once. The chain joins TRBV19 to TRBJ2-1; 8 bases map to TRBD2. Germline CDR1 and CDR2: LNHDA and SQIVND (reference sequence). Germline trimming cut 3 bases from V and 4 bases from J; bases unmatched to any gene: 5. CDR3 length equals 15 residues. The CDR3 loop reads CASSIAGGIYNEQFF. The CDR3, as DNA: TGTGCCAGTAGTATCGCGGGAGGTATTTACAATGAGCAGTTCTTC.

The chain joins TRBV11-3 to TRBJ2-3, with 7 bases aligning to TRBD2. The CDR3 is made up of 15 amino acids. The V gene end was trimmed by 2 bases and the J gene end by 4 bases; junction bases not matched to a gene: 6. Looked up from germline, CDR1 is SGHNT and CDR2 is YENEEA. CDR3 region: CASSLRAGDSDTQYF. The CDR3 nucleotides are TGTGCCAGCAGCTTAAGGGCGGGAGACTCAGATACGCAGTATTTT.

The chain links TRBV7-2 to TRBJ1-3, with 7 bases fitting TRBD1. Per germline, CDR1 SGHTA and CDR2 FQGNSA. V was pared by 4 bases and J by 2 bases, with 5 bases of the junction left unmatched. The CDR3 loop spans 15 amino acids. The CDR3 protein is CASSYATGAGNTIYF. In DNA, the CDR3 is TGTGCCAGCAGCTACGCCACAGGGGCTGGAAACACCATATATTTT. Using reference TRBV7-2 and TRBJ1-3 for the parts outside the CDR3, the full variable domain is GAGVSQSPSNKVTEKGKDVELRCDPISGHTALYWYRQSLGQGLEFLIYFQGNSAPDKSGLPSDRFSAERTGGSVSTLTIQRTQQEDSAVYLCASSYATGAGNTIYFGEGSWLTVV.

The gene calls are TRBV2 and TRBJ1-5, with 7 positions matching TRBD1. The V gene end was trimmed by 6 bases and the J gene end by 1 base; junction bases not matched to a gene: 3. This CDR3 spans 14 amino acids. The germline CDR1 and CDR2 sequences are SNHLY and FYNNEI. The CDR3: CASSVGQSNQPQHF. The CDR3 region has the DNA TGTGCCAGCAGCGTGGGACAGAGCAATCAGCCCCAGCATTTT.

J is TRBJ2-7 and V is TRBV7-9, with 15 bases aligning to TRBD2. The ends lost 5 bases at V and 8 bases at J; junction bases unmatched: 10. From germline, CDR1 is SEHNR and CDR2 FQNEAQ (reference sequence). The CDR3 sequence is 16 residues long. CDR3 sequence (DNA): TGTGCCAGCAGCGCCGGACTAGCGGGAGGGCGGATCCAGCAGTACTTC. Protein: CASSAGLAGGRIQQYF. Supplemented by reference TRBV7-9 and TRBJ2-7, the full variable domain reads DTGVSQNPRHKITKRGQNVTFRCDPISEHNRLYWYRQTLGQGPEFLTYFQNEAQLEKSRLLSDRFSAERPKGSFSTLEIQRTEQGDSAMYLCASSAGLAGGRIQQYFGPGTRLTVT.

The chain is built from TRBV18 and TRBJ1-3; D may be TRBD1 (5 bases). Trimming stripped 1 base from V and 0 bases from J, with 13 bases between. The CDR3 sequence is 17 residues long. From germline, CDR1 is KGHSH and CDR2 LQKENI. CDR3 residues: CASSPRQGPYSGNTIYF. The CDR3 region has the DNA TGTGCCAGCTCACCACGCCAGGGCCCTTACTCTGGAAACACCATATATTTT.

The genes are TRBV10-3 and TRBJ2-1; D gene ambiguous. V was clipped by 4 bases and J by 4 bases, with 8 bases between them. From germline, CDR1 is ENHRY and CDR2 SYGVKD. The CDR3 has 13 residues. CDR3 residues: CAISGTEYNEQFF. The CDR3 DNA reads TGTGCCATCAGTGGAACTGAGTACAATGAGCAGTTCTTC.

This rearrangement joins TRBV5-1 to TRBJ1-1; D uncertain. V lost 0 bases to trimming and J lost 0 bases, with 12 bases between them. The germline V gene has CDR1 SGHRS and CDR2 YFSETQ. The CDR3 is 16 amino acids. CDR3 in DNA: TGCGCCAGCAGCTTGGGTACCGGGTCCCTGAACACTGAAGCTTTCTTT. Translating gives CASSLGTGSLNTEAFF. Complete variable domain (other parts from reference TRBV5-1 and TRBJ1-1): KAGVTQTPRYLIKTRGQQVTLSCSPISGHRSVSWYQQTPGQGLQFLFEYFSETQRNKGNFPGRFSGRQFSNSRSEMNVSTLELGDSALYLCASSLGTGSLNTEAFFGQGTRLTVV.

The V and J genes are TRBV19 and TRBJ1-5, with a weak D call TRBD1 (5 bases). Trimming took off 7 bases at V and 4 bases at J, with 11 bases between the two ends. CDR1 is LNHDA, CDR2 SQIVND, per germline (reference sequence). CDR3 size: 13 residues. The CDR3 sequence: CASTRTQNQPQHF. The CDR3 coding sequence is TGTGCCAGTACCAGGACACAGAATCAGCCCCAGCATTTT.

The gene calls are TRBV7-3 and TRBJ2-2, with D perhaps TRBD1 (6 bases). Germline loops: CDR1 SGHTA, CDR2 FQGTGA. Trimming pared 1 base from V and 0 bases from J, leaving 15 bases between. This CDR3 is built from 18 residues. CDR3 nucleotide sequence: TGTGCCAGCAGCTTAAGCCCCTCGGGGACAACGAACACCGGGGAGCTGTTTTTT. Amino acids: CASSLSPSGTTNTGELFF.

The chain employs TRBV5-6 and TRBJ2-3; TRBD2 aligns across 8 bases. From germline, CDR1 is SGHDT and CDR2 YYEEEE. J gave up 5 bases and V 0 bases, and 8 bases lay outside the gene matches. CDR3 size: 16 residues. The CDR3 protein is CASSLGASGSVDTQYF. CDR3 DNA sequence: TGTGCCAGCAGCTTGGGGGCTAGCGGGTCCGTAGATACGCAGTATTTT.

A few counts support this clone. The rearrangement links TRBV5-1 to TRBJ2-2, with a weak D call TRBD2 (5 bases). The V and J ends lost 0 bases and 6 bases respectively, with 15 bases between them. The CDR3 contains 16 residues. Germline CDR1 is SGHRS and CDR2 is YFSETQ. The CDR3 nucleotides read TGCGCCAGCAGCTTGGGCCGGCGGGCTTTGGCCGGGGAGCTGTTTTTT. This gives the protein CASSLGRRALAGELFF. The full variable domain, rest sourced from reference TRBV5-1 and TRBJ2-2, is KAGVTQTPRYLIKTRGQQVTLSCSPISGHRSVSWYQQTPGQGLQFLFEYFSETQRNKGNFPGRFSGRQFSNSRSEMNVSTLELGDSALYLCASSLGRRALAGELFFGEGSRLTVL.

This clone was picked up a small number of times. The rearrangement uses TRBV19 and TRBJ1-2, with D unresolved. The CDR3 is 16 residues long. Germline loops: CDR1 LNHDA, CDR2 SQIVND (reference sequence). Trimming removed 0 bases from V and 8 bases from J, with 19 bases in between. CDR3 nucleotides: TGTGCCAGTAGTATAGAATCCGGTCGGTGGAGTGAAGGCTACACCTTC. It is translated as CASSIESGRWSEGYTF.

This sequence joins TRBV6-6 and TRBJ2-1, with D perhaps TRBD1 (6 bases). V was clipped by 7 bases and J by 7 bases, with 11 bases between them. Germline-derived CDR1 and CDR2 are MNHNY and SVGAGI (reference sequence). This CDR3 comprises 12 residues. The CDR3 DNA reads as TGTGCCAGCAACCACAGGGAAAATGAGCAGTTCTTC. This gives the protein CASNHRENEQFF.

The chain carries TRBV2 and TRBJ1-3, with D possibly TRBD1 on 6 matching bases. Looked up from germline, CDR1 is SNHLY and CDR2 is FYNNEI. V was clipped by 7 bases and J by 2 bases, with 18 bases between them. The CDR3 is 16 amino acids. CDR3 coding DNA: TGTGCCAGCATGCAGGGAGGGGGGGCAGCTGGAAACACCATATATTTT. It specifies CASMQGGGAAGNTIYF.

The rearrangement joins TRBV6-4 to TRBJ1-2; 7 bases align to TRBD1. Trimming took 6 bases from V and 4 from J; bases not matched to a gene: 8. This CDR3 comprises 14 residues. Looked up from germline, CDR1 is MRHNA and CDR2 is SNTAGT. The CDR3 spells CASSPTGAGYGYTF. In DNA form, the CDR3 reads TGTGCCAGCAGCCCCACAGGGGCTGGCTATGGCTACACCTTC.

This clone was observed once. J is TRBJ2-2 and V is TRBV11-1; 7 positions match TRBD2. Trimming at V came to 1 base and at J to 1 base, leaving 6 bases not matched to a gene. The germline gives CDR1 SGHAT, CDR2 FQDESV (reference sequence). This CDR3 has 17 residues. Here the CDR3 reads CASSLGGDYQNTGELFF. CDR3 bases: TGTGCCAGCAGCTTAGGTGGGGACTACCAGAACACCGGGGAGCTGTTTTTT.